The next 21 T cell receptor beta chains were all read from a single sample in a study of blood T cell repertoires in COVID-19. Using immunoSEQ multiplex PCR, the repertoire was profiled, and TCRdb retains in-frame clones only, with some absent. The sample consists of about 69,000 clones, just under 80% of them appearing once. What was sequenced was peripheral blood. All receptors come from a human donor in a cohort sampled during active COVID-19.

The CDR3 loop is CASSESPRQGTEAFF. CDR3 nucleotides: TGCGCCAGCAGTGAGTCCCCCAGGCAGGGCACTGAAGCTTTCTTT. The V call is TRBV10-1, the J call TRBJ1-1, with D possibly TRBD1 on 5 matching bases. V was shortened by 0 bases and J by 4 bases, with 12 bases between the two germline ends. Germline V CDR1 and CDR2: WNHNN, SYGVQD (reference sequence). The CDR3 totals 15 residues.

This chain links TRBV4-1 with TRBJ2-2; tentative D call: TRBD2 (6 bases). The CDR3 loop spans 16 amino acids. Germline loops: CDR1 MGHRA, CDR2 YSYEKL. V was trimmed by 0 bases and J by 0 bases, leaving 8 bases between them. The CDR3 reads CASSQEPGANTGELFF. DNA for the CDR3: TGCGCCAGCAGCCAAGAGCCGGGGGCGAACACCGGGGAGCTGTTTTTT.

This clone came up a few times. This chain links TRBV6-5 with TRBJ1-4; D is possibly TRBD1 (5 bases). Trimming stripped 6 bases from V and 2 bases from J, with 7 bases between. There are 13 residues in the CDR3. The germline CDR1 and CDR2 sequences are MNHEY and SVGAGI. CDR3 protein: CASRQGTNEKLFF. Here the CDR3 DNA reads TGTGCCAGCAGGCAGGGTACTAATGAAAAACTGTTTTTT.

The V and J genes are TRBV6-4 and TRBJ2-3; 9 positions agree with TRBD2. J lost 0 bases, V lost 3 bases, and 7 bases had no gene match. CDR1 is MRHNA, CDR2 SNTAGT, per germline. CDR3 length: 17 amino acids. CDR3 sequence (DNA): TGTGCCAGCAGTGATCAGGCGGCGGGAGGGAGCACAGATACGCAGTATTTT. This sequence encodes CASSDQAAGGSTDTQYF.

The table lists this clone with a few counts. J is TRBJ2-7 and V is TRBV6-5; D not certain. V was trimmed by 6 bases and J by 7 bases, leaving 19 bases between them. Germline CDR1 and CDR2: MNHEY and SVGAGI. The CDR3 is 14 residues long. In DNA, the CDR3 is TGTGCCAGCAGCCTTGAGTCCCAACTCGGGGAGCAGTACTTC. This translates into CASSLESQLGEQYF.

CDR3 sequence reads: CATSIQSTDTQYF. The CDR3 coding sequence is TGTGCCACCAGCATCCAGAGCACAGATACGCAGTATTTT. This chain links TRBV15 with TRBJ2-3; no clear D gene. Looked up from germline, CDR1 is LNHNV and CDR2 is YYDKDF (reference sequence). The CDR3 has 13 amino acids. The V end lost 4 bases, the J end lost 0 bases, and 5 bases lay between the germline ends.

In nucleotides, the CDR3 is TGTGCCTGGAGTGTTACGACAGGGGTAATGGAGTCACCCCTCCACTTT. The encoded protein is CAWSVTTGVMESPLHF. The chain recombines TRBV30 with TRBJ1-6; 8 bases agree with TRBD1. Germline loops: CDR1 GTSNPN, CDR2 SVGIG (reference sequence). The CDR3 extends over 16 amino acids. V gave up 0 bases and J gave up 10 bases; unmatched junction bases: 11.

The chain joins TRBV4-2 to TRBJ2-1, with D unclear. The V gene's germline CDR1 is LGHNA and CDR2 YNFKEQ. The CDR3 extends over 13 amino acids. V was cut by 0 bases and J by 9 bases, with 9 bases left in between. In DNA form, the CDR3 reads TGTGCCAGCAGCCAAGAGGATGGGCTTGAGCAGTTCTTC. This translates into CASSQEDGLEQFF.

This clone appeared a few times. J is TRBJ2-3 and V is TRBV5-1; D might be TRBD1 (5 bases). Germline V lookup: CDR1 SGHRS, CDR2 YFSETQ. This CDR3 has 16 amino acids. V lost 0 bases and J lost 3, with 14 bases in between. CDR3 residues: CASSLVVGVGTDTQYF. CDR3 bases: TGCGCCAGCAGCTTGGTGGTAGGGGTAGGGACAGATACGCAGTATTTT.

The chain joins TRBV5-1 to TRBJ1-4; 7 bases map to TRBD1. Germline loops: CDR1 SGHRS, CDR2 YFSETQ. V trimming: 1 base; J trimming: 5 bases; junction bases outside the gene matches: 2. The CDR3 loop spans 14 amino acids. The DNA for the CDR3 is TGCGCCAGCAGCTTGACACAGGGGAATGAAAAACTGTTTTTT. Its protein product is CASSLTQGNEKLFF.

CDR3 nucleotide sequence: TGTGCCAGCAGCCGGGACTGGGCCTACAATGAGCAGTTCTTC. Its translation is CASSRDWAYNEQFF. The chain has TRBV3-1 (or the pseudogene TRBV3-2) and TRBJ2-1; possible D gene TRBD2, 6 bases. The V end was cut by 4 bases, the J end by 2 bases, with 9 bases between. The CDR3 is made up of 14 amino acids. The germline CDR1 and CDR2 sequences are LGHDT and YNNKEL (reference sequence).

The V and J genes are TRBV6-1 and TRBJ2-1; 10 nucleotides agree with TRBD2. The CDR3 loop spans 15 amino acids. Per the germline V gene, CDR1 is MNHNS and CDR2 is SASEGT. V gave up 6 bases and J gave up 4 bases; unmatched junction bases: 6. CDR3 coding DNA: TGTGCCAGCAGACTCCTAGCGGGAGATTACAATGAGCAGTTCTTC. Encoded protein: CASRLLAGDYNEQFF.

The chain carries TRBV5-1 and TRBJ2-7, with D possibly matching TRBD1 (6 bases). Trimming took off 2 bases at V and 4 bases at J, with 13 bases between the two ends. CDR1 is SGHRS and CDR2 is YFSETQ in the germline V gene. This CDR3 has 14 amino acids. Here the CDR3 reads CASSFEWGPYEQYF. As DNA, the CDR3 is TGCGCCAGCAGCTTCGAATGGGGGCCATACGAGCAGTACTTC.

CDR3: CASSQDRDFGSAGANVLTF. The CDR3 region has the DNA TGTGCCAGCAGCCAGGACCGGGACTTCGGGTCGGCTGGGGCCAACGTCCTGACTTTC. The V gene is TRBV4-2, the J gene TRBJ2-6, with D possibly being TRBD2 (6 bases). This CDR3 spans 19 amino acids. Germline values: CDR1 LGHNA, CDR2 YNFKEQ. The V end lost 3 bases, the J end lost 2 bases, and 20 bases lay between the germline ends.

The rearrangement uses TRBV6-5 and TRBJ1-1; tentative D call: TRBD1 (5 bases). Germline lookup yields CDR1 MNHEY and CDR2 SVGAGI. V was trimmed by 6 bases and J by 4 bases, leaving 18 bases between them. This CDR3 has 15 amino acids. The CDR3 here is CASRLSQGAVTEAFF. The CDR3 DNA is TGTGCCAGCAGGCTATCACAAGGGGCCGTCACTGAAGCTTTCTTT.

The chain couples TRBV7-2 to TRBJ2-1; 7 bases line up with TRBD2. The CDR3 covers 18 residues. Losses at the gene ends were 0 bases for V and 4 bases for J; bases not matched to a gene: 12. Germline V CDR1 and CDR2: SGHTA, FQGNSA. The CDR3 region has the DNA TGTGCCAGCAGCTTAGCGCTCTCTGGCGGGAGCGCGTACAATGAGCAGTTCTTC. As protein: CASSLALSGGSAYNEQFF.

J is TRBJ2-3 and V is TRBV28; TRBD1 might be the D (5 bases). This CDR3 has 14 residues. The V gene lost 3 bases and the J gene lost 1 base, with 8 bases spanning the gap. The V gene's germline CDR1 is MDHEN and CDR2 SYDVKM. CDR3 amino acids: CASSFLRGTDTQYF. The CDR3 DNA reads TGTGCCAGCAGTTTTCTCAGGGGCACAGATACGCAGTATTTT.

The chain joins TRBV3-1 (or the pseudogene TRBV3-2) to TRBJ2-3, with 8 positions matching TRBD2. Germline assignment: CDR1 LGHDT and CDR2 YNNKEL (reference sequence). V dropped 5 bases and J dropped 0; count of bases not matched to a gene: 7. The CDR3 runs 16 residues. CDR3 amino acids: CASSLAGTLSTDTQYF. CDR3 nucleotide sequence: TGTGCCAGCAGCTTAGCGGGGACGCTGAGCACAGATACGCAGTATTTT.

The V and J genes are TRBV5-6 and TRBJ1-1; weak D call: TRBD1 (6 bases). The CDR3 spans 15 residues. V was clipped by 1 base and J by 3 bases, with 13 bases between them. CDR1 and CDR2 from the germline V gene are SGHDT and YYEEEE. CDR3 DNA: TGTGCCAGCAGCTTGAGGGGGACGGGATACACTGAAGCTTTCTTT. Translation: CASSLRGTGYTEAFF. Based on the CDR3 plus reference TRBV5-6 and TRBJ1-1, the full variable domain is DAGVTQSPTHLIKTRGQQVTLRCSPKSGHDTVSWYQQALGQGPQFIFQYYEEEERQRGNFPDRFSGHQFPNYSSELNVNALLLGDSALYLCASSLRGTGYTEAFFGQGTRLTVV.

This chain joins TRBV9 and TRBJ2-2; 12 bases align to TRBD2. Trimming removed 2 bases from V and 4 bases from J; junction bases left unmatched: 6. This CDR3 is 17 amino acids long. Germline V lookup: CDR1 SGDLS, CDR2 YYNGEE. CDR3 nucleotide sequence: TGTGCCAGCAGCGTGACTAGCGGGAGTATGGGCACCGGGGAGCTGTTTTTT. Translating gives CASSVTSGSMGTGELFF.

V is TRBV5-1 and J is TRBJ1-4; unclear D gene. Germline CDR1 reads SGHRS; CDR2 reads YFSETQ. The CDR3 has 14 residues. Trimming cost V 1 base and J 0 bases, with 4 bases left between them. This CDR3 is CASSLLTTNEKLFF. The CDR3 DNA is TGCGCCAGCAGCTTGCTTACAACTAATGAAAAACTGTTTTTT.